The clone carrying this T cell receptor (beta chain) showed up just a few times. What it binds is not known. These data originate in a study of T cell repertoires in cytomegalovirus infection. The study, taken as a whole, reports: Clonotype analysis showed dominance of the ex vivo response by HLA-C-restricted CMV-specific TCR beta clonotypes.

V dropped 3 bases and J dropped 2; count of bases not matched to a gene: 7. The CDR3 runs to 17 residues. Germline-derived CDR1 and CDR2 are SGHTA and FQGNSA. MiXCR was run by TCRdb on the reads, yielding one entry per CDR3 protein. In the table there are about 360,000 distinct CDR3 sequences, 15% to 20% of which are singletons. The genes are TRBV7-2 and TRBJ1-3, with 10 nucleotides matching TRBD1. The specimen was PBMCs. This receptor was obtained from a human donor in good health (CMV status not recorded). Some clones in this sample may be carry-over from other donors' samples. CDR3 coding DNA: TGTGCCAGCAGCTTCCGAGCCGGGACAGGGGCTGGAAACACCATATATTTT. Amino acid sequence: CASSFRAGTGAGNTIYF.